A single sample gave rise to the 23 T cell receptor beta chains below, sequenced in a study of OX40 agonist ivuxolimab in advanced cancers. The library came from the immunoSEQ multiplex PCR assay. In its TCRdb copy, this immuneACCESS table keeps in-frame sequences only and misses some clones. Where compared with another copy, unresolved V genes explain less than half of these, and the others have no known cause. Here the sample has 65,000 to 85,000 clones; 80% to 95% occur a single time. The ten largest account for about 0.6% of the sample. The sample was CD4+ or CD8+ T cells sorted from blood, taken in a trial of the OX40 agonist ivuxolimab. The source of these receptors is an adult with an advanced solid tumor such as melanoma, head and neck, liver or kidney cancer.

This clone came up a few times. CDR3 DNA sequence: TGCGCCAGCAGAACCGACAGGGGGCATCAGCCCCAGCATTTT. It encodes CASRTDRGHQPQHF. The V call is TRBV10-1, the J call TRBJ1-5; 10 bases align to TRBD1. Germline V CDR1 and CDR2: WNHNN, SYGVQD (reference sequence). The CDR3 sequence is 14 residues long. Germline trimming cut 6 bases from V and 5 bases from J; bases unmatched to any gene: 4.

About this clone itself: One end of the junction does not line up with germline, which may come from a read error. The chain carries TRBV19 and TRBJ2-3; 7 nucleotides align to TRBD1. Looked up from germline, CDR1 is LNHDA and CDR2 is SQIVND (reference sequence). The CDR3 is made up of 12 amino acids. The CDR3 sequence is CATSIRGRPPFF. DNA of the CDR3: TGTGCCACCTCAATAAGGGGGCGACCCCCTTTTTTT.

J is TRBJ2-5 and V is TRBV5-4; no clear D. Germline lookup yields CDR1 SGHNT and CDR2 YYREEE (reference sequence). CDR3 length: 13 amino acids. V lost 0 bases and J 5 bases, leaving 8 bases between the germline ends. In DNA form, the CDR3 reads TGTGCCAGCAGCTTGGGTACCCAGGAGACCCAGTACTTC. It translates to CASSLGTQETQYF. Complete variable domain (other parts from reference TRBV5-4 and TRBJ2-5): ETGVTQSPTHLIKTRGQQVTLRCSSQSGHNTVSWYQQALGQGPQFIFQYYREEENGRGNFPPRFSGLQFPNYSSELNVNALELDDSALYLCASSLGTQETQYFGPGTRLLVL.

The chain couples TRBV10-3 to TRBJ1-4; no firm D call. Germline V gene lookup returns CDR1 ENHRY and CDR2 SYGVKD. Trimming removed 2 bases at V and 0 bases at J, with 10 bases between. The CDR3 is 16 residues long. This CDR3 reads CAISEVGLATNEKLFF. For the CDR3, the DNA is TGTGCCATCAGTGAGGTGGGATTAGCAACTAATGAAAAACTGTTTTTT.

The chain is built from TRBV5-6 and TRBJ1-2, with no clear D. Trimming cost V 3 bases and J 7 bases, with 19 bases left between them. CDR3 length: 15 residues. CDR1 SGHDT and CDR2 YYEEEE come from the germline V gene. CDR3 sequence: CASSSTTTRSGGYTF. Here the CDR3 DNA reads TGTGCCAGCAGCTCGACGACGACCCGCTCTGGTGGCTACACCTTC.

The V and J genes are TRBV5-4 and TRBJ2-2, with no clear D. This CDR3 region has 14 residues. CDR1 is SGHNT, CDR2 YYREEE, per germline (reference sequence). V lost 2 bases and J lost 0, with 5 bases in between. CDR3 bases: TGTGCCAGCAGCTTTACAGCGAACACCGGGGAGCTGTTTTTT. It is translated as CASSFTANTGELFF.

The chain has TRBV6-1 and TRBJ1-5, with no clear D. The CDR3 spans 14 residues. With 3 bases removed from V and 3 bases from J, the gap between germline ends came to 9 bases. Per the germline V gene, CDR1 is MNHNS and CDR2 is SASEGT. This CDR3 is CASSDMSDNQPQHF. The CDR3 DNA follows: TGTGCCAGCAGTGATATGTCAGACAATCAGCCCCAGCATTTT.

The DNA for the CDR3 is TGTGCCAGCAGCGCCCGCGGCGAGCGACTCTCCAATGAGCAGTTCTTC. As protein: CASSARGERLSNEQFF. The genes are TRBV9 and TRBJ2-1; no definite D call. The germline gives CDR1 SGDLS, CDR2 YYNGEE. The CDR3 covers 16 residues. Trimming removed 3 bases at V and 6 bases at J, with 19 bases between.

This clone has a handful of counts. The J gene is TRBJ2-5, the V gene TRBV7-6; 9 bases line up with TRBD2. The CDR3 runs to 14 residues. Germline V gene lookup returns CDR1 SGHVS and CDR2 FNYEAQ. V lost 2 bases to trimming and J lost 5 bases; unmatched junction nucleotides: 3. The CDR3 DNA reads TGTGCCAGCAGCTTAAGCGGGGGGCGTGAGACCCAGTACTTC. Translating it yields CASSLSGGRETQYF.

The chain recombines TRBV5-3 with TRBJ2-3; 12 positions match TRBD2. TRBV5-3 is assigned to the ORF class and has an uncertain function. The CDR3 covers 16 residues. V shed 0 bases and J 5 bases; nucleotides not matched to a gene: 4. Here the CDR3 reads CARSLGLAGVKDTQYF. CDR3 DNA: TGTGCCAGAAGCTTGGGACTAGCGGGAGTGAAAGATACGCAGTATTTT.

The V gene is TRBV4-1, the J gene TRBJ2-3; 12 bases line up with TRBD2. The CDR3 is made up of 20 amino acids. V trimming: 2 bases; J trimming: 1 base; junction bases outside the gene matches: 13. The germline CDR1 and CDR2 sequences are MGHRA and YSYEKL. CDR3 nucleotides: TGCGCCAGCAGCCAAAGGTCGACCGGACTAGCGGGGTCTGGCACAGATACGCAGTATTTT. This encodes CASSQRSTGLAGSGTDTQYF.

J is TRBJ2-7 and V is TRBV5-1; TRBD2 aligns across 7 bases. This CDR3 is built from 13 residues. V lost 5 bases to trimming and J lost 5 bases; unmatched junction nucleotides: 7. CDR1 and CDR2 from the germline V gene are SGHRS and YFSETQ. DNA of the CDR3: TGCGCCAGCAGTGGGGGAGGGCAGGACGAGCAGTACTTC. Protein sequence: CASSGGGQDEQYF.

The chain carries TRBV9 and TRBJ2-2; 10 positions agree with TRBD2. The CDR3 totals 16 residues. In germline, CDR1 is SGDLS, CDR2 YYNGEE. The V and J ends lost 0 bases and 1 base, in that order; junction bases with no gene match: 0. CDR3 loop: CASSVGTSGNTGELFF. The DNA of the CDR3 is TGTGCCAGCAGCGTAGGGACTAGCGGGAACACCGGGGAGCTGTTTTTT.

V usage is TRBV5-1 and J usage is TRBJ2-5, with 11 positions matching TRBD2. V was pared by 4 bases and J by 1 base, with 6 bases of the junction left unmatched. The CDR3 covers 16 residues. The V gene's germline CDR1 is SGHRS and CDR2 YFSETQ. CDR3 sequence (DNA): TGCGCCAGCAGCGCAGGGACTAGCGGAGGCCAAGAGACCCAGTACTTC. Residues: CASSAGTSGGQETQYF. The full variable domain, rest sourced from reference TRBV5-1 and TRBJ2-5, is KAGVTQTPRYLIKTRGQQVTLSCSPISGHRSVSWYQQTPGQGLQFLFEYFSETQRNKGNFPGRFSGRQFSNSRSEMNVSTLELGDSALYLCASSAGTSGGQETQYFGPGTRLLVL.

V gene TRBV4-1 combines with J gene TRBJ1-1, with D possibly matching TRBD1 (6 bases). Trimming shortened V by 3 bases and J by 1 base, and 12 bases separated the two germline ends. Germline CDR1 MGHRA, CDR2 YSYEKL. This CDR3 spans 15 amino acids. The CDR3 bases are TGCGCCAGCAGCCAGGGGGGACACCCGAACACTGAAGCTTTCTTT. Its translation is CASSQGGHPNTEAFF.

The rearrangement links TRBV6-1 to TRBJ1-2; possibly TRBD1 for D (5 bases). The CDR3 totals 13 residues. The ends were cut back, 6 bases at V and 6 bases at J, with 14 bases in the middle. CDR1 and CDR2 from the germline V gene are MNHNS and SASEGT. Written as DNA, the CDR3 is TGTGCCAGCAGGACCCAGGGAACCCATGGCTACACCTTC. Its translation: CASRTQGTHGYTF.

This sequence joins TRBV9 and TRBJ2-5, with TRBD2 matching 9 bases. Germline CDR1 and CDR2: SGDLS and YYNGEE. Unmatched junction bases numbered 2, after V lost 1 base and J lost 1 base. The CDR3 contains 15 residues. This chain's CDR3 is CASSVLAGAQETQYF. The CDR3 nucleotides read TGTGCCAGCAGCGTATTAGCGGGGGCCCAAGAGACCCAGTACTTC.

The count of this clone is one. This rearrangement joins TRBV6-1 to TRBJ1-1, with 8 bases fitting TRBD1. Germline V gene data show CDR1 as MNHNS and CDR2 as SASEGT. This CDR3 has 14 residues. V was clipped by 5 bases and J by 1 base; unmatched bases: 3. This CDR3 reads CASSWDRRNTEAFF. CDR3 nucleotide sequence: TGTGCCAGCAGTTGGGACAGGCGGAACACTGAAGCTTTCTTT.

This clone was detected only once. The genes are TRBV18 and TRBJ1-2, with no clear D. Germline V gene lookup returns CDR1 KGHSH and CDR2 LQKENI. This CDR3 spans 15 amino acids. The V end was cut by 4 bases, the J end by 6 bases, with 18 bases between. CDR3 in amino acids: CASSQSPLLGDGYTF. The CDR3 DNA reads TGTGCCAGCTCACAAAGTCCCCTTTTGGGAGATGGCTACACCTTC. Variable domain in full (rest from reference TRBV18 and TRBJ1-2): NAGVMQNPRHLVRRRGQEARLRCSPMKGHSHVYWYRQLPEEGLKFMVYLQKENIIDESGMPKERFSAEFPKEGPSILRIQQVVRGDSAAYFCASSQSPLLGDGYTFGSGTRLTVV.

The chain joins TRBV7-6 to TRBJ2-3; no firm D call. The CDR3 length is 15 residues. Germline lookup yields CDR1 SGHVS and CDR2 FNYEAQ. With 0 bases removed from V and 0 bases from J, the gap between germline ends came to 7 bases. CDR3: CASSLAGASTDTQYF. The CDR3 DNA reads TGTGCCAGCAGCTTAGCGGGTGCTAGCACAGATACGCAGTATTTT.

The gene calls are TRBV18 and TRBJ1-2; 10 nucleotides match TRBD1. CDR1 and CDR2 from the germline V gene are KGHSH and LQKENI. Trimming at V came to 3 bases and at J to 1 base, leaving 2 bases not matched to a gene. The CDR3 contains 15 residues. In DNA, the CDR3 is TGTGCCAGCTCACCGGACAGGGGGAGTAACTATGGCTACACCTTC. It translates to CASSPDRGSNYGYTF.

V and J are TRBV18 and TRBJ1-1; maybe TRBD1 (5 bases). V lost 2 bases to trimming and J lost 3 bases, with 13 bases between them. Germline V CDR1 and CDR2: KGHSH, LQKENI. The CDR3 consists of 15 residues. Here the CDR3 reads CASSPDRQLDTEAFF. The CDR3 DNA reads TGTGCCAGCTCACCAGATCGACAGCTAGACACTGAAGCTTTCTTT.

The chain joins TRBV7-9 to TRBJ1-3, with 7 bases matching TRBD1. This CDR3 has 16 residues. The J segment lost 1 base and the V segment lost 3 bases, leaving 6 bases of the junction unmatched. Germline assignment: CDR1 SEHNR and CDR2 FQNEAQ (reference sequence). The CDR3 DNA reads TGTGCCAGCAGCTTTCAGGGGGTCCCATCTGGAAACACCATATATTTT. This gives the protein CASSFQGVPSGNTIYF.